These 26 T cell receptor beta chains came from one sample sequenced in a study of cytomegalovirus exposure and HLA in healthy donors. TCRdb's copy holds only in-frame clones and misses some; the assay was immunoSEQ multiplex PCR. The profile covers over 200,000 clones, with approximately 88% appearing a single time and over 12% taken by the ten largest. Sequencing was carried out using PBMCs. Receptors were obtained from a woman aged 25 to 39 in good health and CMV-seropositive.

V is TRBV6-5 and J is TRBJ2-7; no clear D gene. The CDR3 runs 15 residues. The germline V and J ends were trimmed by 2 bases and 0 bases, with 11 bases remaining between them. Germline CDR1 MNHEY, CDR2 SVGAGI. The CDR3 sequence: CASSYRAPSSYEQYF. DNA of the CDR3: TGTGCCAGCAGTTACCGGGCGCCGAGCTCCTACGAGCAGTACTTC.

This chain links TRBV6-5 with TRBJ1-1; 8 nucleotides align to TRBD1. With V trimmed by 2 bases and J by 3 bases, 8 bases remained unmatched. Germline-derived CDR1 and CDR2 are MNHEY and SVGAGI. CDR3 size: 16 residues. CDR3 residues: CASSYTLTGDYTEAFF. CDR3 coding DNA: TGTGCCAGCAGTTACACACTGACAGGGGATTACACTGAAGCTTTCTTT.

This chain connects TRBV28 to TRBJ1-2; D is ambiguous. The CDR3 totals 13 residues. V lost 1 base and J lost 9, with 12 bases in between. Germline values: CDR1 MDHEN, CDR2 SYDVKM. The CDR3 nucleotides read TGTGCCAGCAGTTTATTACCCGAGGGCAGCTACACCTTC. This translates into CASSLLPEGSYTF.

The chain joins TRBV6-6 to TRBJ1-5, with 7 bases that match TRBD1. CDR1 is MNHNY, CDR2 SVGAGI, per germline (reference sequence). This CDR3 has 14 residues. Trimming cost V 7 bases and J 5 bases; bases outside gene matches: 8. The CDR3: CASNNRQGDQPQHF. CDR3 nucleotides: TGTGCCAGCAACAATCGACAGGGTGATCAGCCCCAGCATTTT.

The V call is TRBV5-1, the J call TRBJ2-2; TRBD2 matches at 10 bases. The CDR3 is made up of 16 amino acids. CDR1 is SGHRS, CDR2 YFSETQ, per germline. V lost 2 bases to trimming and J lost 1 base; unmatched junction nucleotides: 2. The CDR3 DNA is TGCGCCAGCAGCTTTAGACTAGCGGGGAACACCGGGGAGCTGTTTTTT. Amino acids: CASSFRLAGNTGELFF. Variable domain in full (rest from reference TRBV5-1 and TRBJ2-2): KAGVTQTPRYLIKTRGQQVTLSCSPISGHRSVSWYQQTPGQGLQFLFEYFSETQRNKGNFPGRFSGRQFSNSRSEMNVSTLELGDSALYLCASSFRLAGNTGELFFGEGSRLTVL.

The chain couples TRBV10-3 to TRBJ2-3; D gene ambiguous. V shed 2 bases and J shed 5 bases, with 5 bases lying between them. The CDR3 has 12 residues. Germline V gene lookup returns CDR1 ENHRY and CDR2 SYGVKD. The chain's CDR3 is CAISEQVDTQYF. The CDR3, as DNA: TGTGCCATCAGTGAGCAGGTAGATACGCAGTATTTT.

The chain links TRBV28 to TRBJ1-2, with 7 bases fitting TRBD1. Germline trimming cut 4 bases from V and 4 bases from J; bases unmatched to any gene: 3. This CDR3 region has 13 residues. In germline, CDR1 is MDHEN, CDR2 SYDVKM. The CDR3 coding sequence is TGTGCCAGCAGTTCAGCAGGGGGCTATGGCTACACCTTC. It yields the protein CASSSAGGYGYTF.

This chain joins TRBV4-2 and TRBJ2-3, with a weak D call TRBD2 (5 bases). The V end lost 0 bases, the J end lost 4 bases, and 11 bases lay between the germline ends. Germline V CDR1 and CDR2: LGHNA, YNFKEQ. This CDR3 comprises 15 residues. CDR3 bases: TGTGCCAGCAGCCAAGAGGGAGCGTCCCCAGATACGCAGTATTTT. It is translated as CASSQEGASPDTQYF.

J is TRBJ1-3 and V is TRBV13; D gene unclear. Germline lookup yields CDR1 PRHDT and CDR2 FYEKMQ (reference sequence). The length of the CDR3 is 14 residues. V was shortened by 3 bases and J by 10 bases, with 16 bases between the two germline ends. The CDR3 sequence is CASSLIAEERTIYF. The CDR3 DNA is TGTGCCAGCAGCTTGATCGCCGAGGAAAGGACCATATATTTT. Looking up the rest from reference TRBV13 and TRBJ1-3 gives the full variable domain: AAGVIQSPRHLIKEKRETATLKCYPIPRHDTVYWYQQGPGQDPQFLISFYEKMQSDKGSIPDRFSAQQFSDYHSELNMSSLELGDSALYFCASSLIAEERTIYFGEGSWLTVV.

Notes on this clone: Other nucleotide sequences in the sample specify the same CDR3. J is TRBJ1-5 and V is TRBV9; no firm D call. Trimming took off 0 bases at V and 3 bases at J, with 4 bases between the two ends. Germline CDR1 SGDLS, CDR2 YYNGEE. The CDR3 is 13 amino acids. CDR3 nucleotides: TGTGCCAGCAGCGTAGCAGACAATCAGCCCCAGCATTTT. It specifies CASSVADNQPQHF.

As to this clone: At the DNA level, this CDR3 is encoded by other sequences in the same sample as well. V usage is TRBV2 and J usage is TRBJ2-7; D not resolved. Per germline, CDR1 SNHLY and CDR2 FYNNEI. V lost 4 bases, J lost 4 bases, and 5 bases lay in between. The CDR3 spans 11 residues. In DNA, the CDR3 is TGTGCCAGCAGTGCAGAGTACGAGCAGTACTTC. Its translation: CASSAEYEQYF.

In its sample, this clone was seen once. This chain joins TRBV6-1 and TRBJ1-1; D is unresolved. The length of the CDR3 is 13 residues. Germline loops: CDR1 MNHNS, CDR2 SASEGT. Deletions cut 4 bases from V and 0 bases from J, with 6 bases between. The CDR3 reads CASSGHVNTEAFF. In DNA, the CDR3 is TGTGCCAGCAGTGGACACGTGAACACTGAAGCTTTCTTT.

This chain uses TRBV5-1 with TRBJ2-2; D remains unclear. The CDR3 totals 14 residues. The germline gives CDR1 SGHRS, CDR2 YFSETQ. V dropped 4 bases and J dropped 1 base, with 8 bases sitting between them. CDR3 residues: CASSDRQNTGELFF. CDR3 bases: TGCGCCAGCAGCGATAGACAGAACACCGGGGAGCTGTTTTTT.

The chain joins TRBV12-5 to TRBJ1-2; 9 positions agree with TRBD1. The CDR3 runs to 13 residues. J was trimmed by 5 bases and V by 8 bases; bases with no gene match: 6. From germline, CDR1 is LGHNT and CDR2 FRNRAP. CDR3 sequence (DNA): TGTGCTAGTTCCATGACAGGGGGTTATGGCTACACCTTC. The encoded protein is CASSMTGGYGYTF.

The CDR3 DNA reads as TGCGCCAGCAGCCGGCCCAGACTAGTTCGCTCCTACAATGAGCAGTTCTTC. This translates into CASSRPRLVRSYNEQFF. This chain joins TRBV4-1 and TRBJ2-1, with D perhaps TRBD2 (6 bases). Germline V gene data show CDR1 as MGHRA and CDR2 as YSYEKL. This CDR3 has 17 residues. Trimming removed 4 bases from V and 0 bases from J, with 16 bases in between.

The CDR3 region is CASSPRREDEQFF. The CDR3 DNA is TGTGCCAGCTCACCACGCAGGGAGGATGAGCAGTTCTTC. The V and J genes are TRBV18 and TRBJ2-1; D possibly corresponds to TRBD2 (6 bases). Germline V lookup: CDR1 KGHSH, CDR2 LQKENI. The CDR3 runs 13 residues. The V and J ends lost 1 base and 8 bases respectively, with 9 bases between them.

CDR3 coding DNA: TGTGCCAGCAGTTACTCGGGGGGGGGAGCCACCTACGAGCAGTACTTC. This codes for CASSYSGGGATYEQYF. This sequence joins TRBV6-5 and TRBJ2-7, with 7 bases aligning to TRBD2. CDR1 is MNHEY and CDR2 is SVGAGI in the germline V gene. The CDR3 spans 16 residues. Losses at the gene ends were 0 bases for V and 2 bases for J; bases not matched to a gene: 7.

The chain is built from TRBV2 and TRBJ1-5; D is uncertain. Between the trimmed V and J ends, which lost 5 bases and 5 bases, there was a span of 10 bases. Germline V gives CDR1 SNHLY, CDR2 FYNNEI. This CDR3 has 13 residues. The chain's CDR3 is CASSFESDQPQHF. DNA of the CDR3: TGTGCCAGCAGTTTCGAAAGCGATCAGCCCCAGCATTTT.

This clone was found a few times. The rearrangement joins TRBV9 to TRBJ1-2; no firm D call. This CDR3 spans 12 amino acids. The germline V and J ends were trimmed by 0 bases and 7 bases, with 7 bases remaining between them. Germline lookup yields CDR1 SGDLS and CDR2 YYNGEE. The CDR3 is CASSVERGGYTF. The DNA for the CDR3 is TGTGCCAGCAGCGTAGAAAGAGGTGGCTACACCTTC.

Only one count was recorded for this clone. V usage is TRBV27 and J usage is TRBJ2-1; 8 bases are shared with TRBD2. This CDR3 contains 16 residues. With V trimmed by 4 bases and J by 7 bases, 12 bases remained unmatched. Looked up from germline, CDR1 is MNHEY and CDR2 is SMNVEV (reference sequence). CDR3 nucleotides: TGTGCCAGCAGTTCTGGCGGGAGGTTATTGCGGAATGAGCAGTTCTTC. The encoded protein is CASSSGGRLLRNEQFF.

This chain links TRBV5-1 with TRBJ2-1; 10 nucleotides align to TRBD2. Per the germline V gene, CDR1 is SGHRS and CDR2 is YFSETQ. The ends lost 7 bases at V and 6 bases at J; junction bases unmatched: 7. The CDR3 contains 14 residues. CDR3 DNA: TGCGCCAGCCTTAGCGGGAGGTCCCTCAATGAGCAGTTCTTC. Its protein is CASLSGRSLNEQFF.

The V and J genes are TRBV6-6 and TRBJ1-1; TRBD1 is a possible D gene (5 bases). V dropped 5 bases and J dropped 4 bases, with 20 bases sitting between them. This CDR3 comprises 16 residues. The germline V gene has CDR1 MNHNY and CDR2 SVGAGI (reference sequence). The CDR3 loop is CASSRQVGGRSTEAFF. The CDR3 DNA is TGTGCCAGCAGTCGTCAGGTGGGGGGGAGAAGCACTGAAGCTTTCTTT.

The gene calls are TRBV28 and TRBJ1-1, with a possible D match to TRBD1 (6 bases). Germline CDR1 is MDHEN and CDR2 is SYDVKM. The V end lost 7 bases, the J end lost 2 bases, and 20 bases lay between the germline ends. This CDR3 comprises 16 residues. CDR3 sequence: CASTLRETGANTEAFF. CDR3 sequence (DNA): TGTGCCAGCACCCTACGGGAGACAGGCGCTAACACTGAAGCTTTCTTT.

The J gene is TRBJ2-1, the V gene TRBV9; 7 nucleotides align to TRBD1. The CDR3 runs 17 residues. J was trimmed by 5 bases and V by 0 bases; bases with no gene match: 11. Germline V CDR1 and CDR2: SGDLS, YYNGEE. The CDR3: CASSVVGGQSWNNEQFF. In DNA form, the CDR3 reads TGTGCCAGCAGCGTAGTAGGGGGCCAGAGTTGGAACAATGAGCAGTTCTTC.

About this clone itself: The sample holds other DNA sequences that translate to the same CDR3. The rearrangement joins TRBV28 to TRBJ2-7; no reliable D call. The CDR3 consists of 12 residues. Germline V gene sequence: CDR1 MDHEN, CDR2 SYDVKM. The V end lost 5 bases, the J end lost 0 bases, and 5 bases lay between the germline ends. The CDR3 reads CASSGDSYEQYF. The DNA of the CDR3 is TGTGCCAGCAGTGGTGACTCCTACGAGCAGTACTTC.

The chain is built from TRBV29-1 and TRBJ1-1; tentatively, D is TRBD1 (6 bases). Germline loops: CDR1 SQVTM, CDR2 ANQGSEA. V was shortened by 7 bases and J by 2 bases, with 17 bases between the two germline ends. The CDR3 runs 14 residues. The CDR3 loop reads CSGARGMHNTEAFF. As DNA, the CDR3 is TGCAGCGGGGCAAGGGGGATGCATAACACTGAAGCTTTCTTT.